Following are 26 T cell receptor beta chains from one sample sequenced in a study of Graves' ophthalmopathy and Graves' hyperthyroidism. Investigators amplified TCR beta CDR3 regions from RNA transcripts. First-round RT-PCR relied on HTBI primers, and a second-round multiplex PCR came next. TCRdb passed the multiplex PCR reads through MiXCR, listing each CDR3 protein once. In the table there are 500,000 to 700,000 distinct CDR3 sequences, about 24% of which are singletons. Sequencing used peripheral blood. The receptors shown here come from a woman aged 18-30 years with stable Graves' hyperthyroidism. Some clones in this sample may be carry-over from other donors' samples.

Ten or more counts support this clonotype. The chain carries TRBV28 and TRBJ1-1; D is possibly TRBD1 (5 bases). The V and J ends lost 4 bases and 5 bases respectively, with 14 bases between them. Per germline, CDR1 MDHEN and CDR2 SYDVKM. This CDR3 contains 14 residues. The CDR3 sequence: CASSSAGALTEAFF. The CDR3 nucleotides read TGTGCCAGCAGTTCAGCCGGGGCCCTAACTGAAGCTTTCTTT.

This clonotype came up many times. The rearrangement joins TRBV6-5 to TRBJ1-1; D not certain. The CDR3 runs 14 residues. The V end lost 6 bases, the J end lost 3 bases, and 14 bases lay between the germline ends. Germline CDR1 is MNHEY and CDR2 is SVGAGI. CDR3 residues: CASRAGRRDTEAFF. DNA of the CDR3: TGTGCCAGCAGAGCGGGAAGGAGGGACACTGAAGCTTTCTTT.

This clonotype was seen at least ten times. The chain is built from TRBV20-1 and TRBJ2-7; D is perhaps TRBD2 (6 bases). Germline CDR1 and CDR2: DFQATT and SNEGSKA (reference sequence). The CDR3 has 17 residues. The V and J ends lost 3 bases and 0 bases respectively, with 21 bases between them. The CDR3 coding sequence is TGCAGTGCTAGCCCCCCGCTAGCGCCAGAGATCTCCTACGAGCAGTACTTC. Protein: CSASPPLAPEISYEQYF.

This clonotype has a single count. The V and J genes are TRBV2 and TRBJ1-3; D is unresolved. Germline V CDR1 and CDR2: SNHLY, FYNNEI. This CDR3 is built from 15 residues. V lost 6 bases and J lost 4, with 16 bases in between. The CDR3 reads CASRYTANEGNTIYF. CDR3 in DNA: TGTGCCAGCAGGTACACGGCCAATGAGGGAAACACCATATATTTT.

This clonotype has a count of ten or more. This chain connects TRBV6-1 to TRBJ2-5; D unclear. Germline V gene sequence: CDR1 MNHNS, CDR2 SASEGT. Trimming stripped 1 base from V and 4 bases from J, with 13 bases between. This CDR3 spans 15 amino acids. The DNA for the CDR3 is TGTGCCAGCAGTGAAGGTGAGAGTGTCTCAGAGACCCAGTACTTC. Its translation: CASSEGESVSETQYF.

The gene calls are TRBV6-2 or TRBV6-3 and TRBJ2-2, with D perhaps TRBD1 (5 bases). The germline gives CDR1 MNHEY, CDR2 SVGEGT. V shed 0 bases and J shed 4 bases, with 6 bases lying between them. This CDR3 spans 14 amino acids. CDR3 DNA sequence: TGTGCCAGCAGTTACTCACAGGTCACCGGGGAGCTGTTTTTT. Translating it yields CASSYSQVTGELFF.

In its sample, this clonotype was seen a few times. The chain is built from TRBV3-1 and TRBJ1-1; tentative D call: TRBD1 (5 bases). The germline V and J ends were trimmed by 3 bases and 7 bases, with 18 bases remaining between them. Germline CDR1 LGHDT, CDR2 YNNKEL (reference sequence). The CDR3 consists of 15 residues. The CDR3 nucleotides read TGTGCCAGCAGCCAGTGGGGACCTGGAAAAGGTGAAGCTTTCTTT. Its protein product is CASSQWGPGKGEAFF.

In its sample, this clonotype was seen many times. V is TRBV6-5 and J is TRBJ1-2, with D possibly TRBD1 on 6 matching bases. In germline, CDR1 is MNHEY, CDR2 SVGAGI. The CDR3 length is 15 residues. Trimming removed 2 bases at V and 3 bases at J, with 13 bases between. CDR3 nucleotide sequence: TGTGCCAGCAGTTACGAGCAGGGGAGTTACTATGGCTACACCTTC. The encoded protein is CASSYEQGSYYGYTF.

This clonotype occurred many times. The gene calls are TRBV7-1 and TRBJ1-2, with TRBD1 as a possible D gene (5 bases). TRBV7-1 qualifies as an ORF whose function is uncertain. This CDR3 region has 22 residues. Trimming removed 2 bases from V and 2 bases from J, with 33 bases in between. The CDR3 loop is CASSSPVRSGTVKPPPNYGYTF. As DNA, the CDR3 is TGTGCCAGCAGCTCACCCGTGAGGTCAGGGACCGTCAAACCCCCCCCCAACTATGGCTACACCTTC.

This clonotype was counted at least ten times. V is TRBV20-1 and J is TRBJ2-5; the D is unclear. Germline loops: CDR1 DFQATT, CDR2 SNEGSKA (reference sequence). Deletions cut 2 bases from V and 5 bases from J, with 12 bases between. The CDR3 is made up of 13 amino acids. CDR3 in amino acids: CSARRSDGETQYF. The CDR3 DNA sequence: TGCAGTGCTAGACGGTCCGACGGGGAGACCCAGTACTTC.

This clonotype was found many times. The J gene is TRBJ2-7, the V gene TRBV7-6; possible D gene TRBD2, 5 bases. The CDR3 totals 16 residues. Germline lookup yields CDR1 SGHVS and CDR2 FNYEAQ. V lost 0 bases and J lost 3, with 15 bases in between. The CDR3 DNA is TGTGCCAGCAGCTTAGCAGGTAGTGGACTTATCTACGAGCAGTACTTC. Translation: CASSLAGSGLIYEQYF. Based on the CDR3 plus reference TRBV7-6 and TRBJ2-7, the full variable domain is GAGVSQSPRYKVTKRGQDVALRCDPISGHVSLYWYRQALGQGPEFLTYFNYEAQQDKSGLPNDRFSAERPEGSISTLTIQRTEQRDSAMYRCASSLAGSGLIYEQYFGPGTRLTVT.

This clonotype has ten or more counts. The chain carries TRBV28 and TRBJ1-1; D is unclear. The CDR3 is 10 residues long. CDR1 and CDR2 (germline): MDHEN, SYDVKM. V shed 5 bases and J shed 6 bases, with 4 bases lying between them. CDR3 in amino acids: CASSRAEAFF. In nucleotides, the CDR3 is TGTGCCAGCAGTCGAGCTGAAGCTTTCTTT. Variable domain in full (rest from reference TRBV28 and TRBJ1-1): DVKVTQSSRYLVKRTGEKVFLECVQDMDHENMFWYRQDPGLGLRLIYFSYDVKMKEKGDIPEGYSVSREKKERFSLILESASTNQTSMYLCASSRAEAFFGQGTRLTVV.

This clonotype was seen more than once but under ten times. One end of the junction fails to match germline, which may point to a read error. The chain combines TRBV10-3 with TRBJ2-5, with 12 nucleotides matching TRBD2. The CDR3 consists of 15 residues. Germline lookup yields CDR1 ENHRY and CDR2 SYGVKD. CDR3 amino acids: CAIRASGGALETKYF. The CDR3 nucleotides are TGTGCCATCAGAGCTAGCGGGGGGGCATTGGAGACCAAGTACTTC.

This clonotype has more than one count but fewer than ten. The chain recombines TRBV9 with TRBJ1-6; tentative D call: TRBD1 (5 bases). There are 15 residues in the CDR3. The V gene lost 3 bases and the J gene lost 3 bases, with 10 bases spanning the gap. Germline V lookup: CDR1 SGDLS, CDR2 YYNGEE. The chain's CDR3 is CASSGDEFYNSPLHF. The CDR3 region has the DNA TGTGCCAGCAGCGGGGACGAATTCTATAATTCACCCCTCCACTTT.

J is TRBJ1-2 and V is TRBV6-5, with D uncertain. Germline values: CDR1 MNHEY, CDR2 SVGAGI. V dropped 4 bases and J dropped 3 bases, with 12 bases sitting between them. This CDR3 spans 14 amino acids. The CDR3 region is CASSSSEGDYGYTF. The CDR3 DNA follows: TGTGCCAGCAGTTCGTCAGAGGGCGACTATGGCTACACCTTC.

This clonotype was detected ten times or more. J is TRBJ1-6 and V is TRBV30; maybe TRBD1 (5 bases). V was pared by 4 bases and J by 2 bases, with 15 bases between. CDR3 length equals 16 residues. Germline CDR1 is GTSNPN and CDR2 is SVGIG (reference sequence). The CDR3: CAWTRTGTTYNSPLHF. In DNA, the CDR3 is TGTGCCTGGACCAGAACCGGGACCACCTATAATTCACCCCTCCACTTT.

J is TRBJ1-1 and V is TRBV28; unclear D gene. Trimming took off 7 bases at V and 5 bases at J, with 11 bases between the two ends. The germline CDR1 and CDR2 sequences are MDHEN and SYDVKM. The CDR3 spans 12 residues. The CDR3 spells CASIKGRTEAFF. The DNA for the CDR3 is TGTGCCAGCATCAAAGGGAGGACTGAAGCTTTCTTT.

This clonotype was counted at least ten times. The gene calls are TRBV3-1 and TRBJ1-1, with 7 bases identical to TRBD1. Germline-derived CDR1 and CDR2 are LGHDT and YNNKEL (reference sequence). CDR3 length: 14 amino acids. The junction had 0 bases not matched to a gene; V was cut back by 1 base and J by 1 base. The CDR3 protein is CASSQGTGNTEAFF. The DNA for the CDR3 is TGTGCCAGCAGCCAAGGGACAGGGAACACTGAAGCTTTCTTT.

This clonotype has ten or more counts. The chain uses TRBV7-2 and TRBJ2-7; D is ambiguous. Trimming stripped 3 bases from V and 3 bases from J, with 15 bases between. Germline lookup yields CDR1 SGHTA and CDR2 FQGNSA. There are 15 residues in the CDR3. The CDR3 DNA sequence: TGTGCCAGCAGCTTTGACTTTCAGCGCCGCTACGAGCAGTACTTC. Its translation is CASSFDFQRRYEQYF.

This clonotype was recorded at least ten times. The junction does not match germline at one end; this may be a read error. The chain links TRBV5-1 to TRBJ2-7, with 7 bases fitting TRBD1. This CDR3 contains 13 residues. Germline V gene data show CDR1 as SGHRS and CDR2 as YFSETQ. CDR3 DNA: TGTGCCAGCAGCTTGGGACAGTCCTACGAGCAGTACTTC. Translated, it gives CASSLGQSYEQYF.

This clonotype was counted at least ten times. This chain's CDR3 is CASSLLPAGSYGYTF. The CDR3 DNA is TGTGCCAGCAGCTTACTCCCGGCTGGATCCTATGGCTACACCTTC. This rearrangement joins TRBV7-3 to TRBJ1-2, with D uncertain. Per the germline V gene, CDR1 is SGHTA and CDR2 is FQGTGA. The CDR3 sequence is 15 residues long. The germline V and J ends were trimmed by 2 bases and 4 bases, with 14 bases remaining between them.

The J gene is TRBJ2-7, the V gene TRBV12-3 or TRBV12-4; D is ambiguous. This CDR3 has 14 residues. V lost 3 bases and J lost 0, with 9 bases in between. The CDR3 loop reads CASSFSRSSYEQYF. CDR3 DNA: TGTGCCAGCAGTTTCTCTAGGAGCTCCTACGAGCAGTACTTC.

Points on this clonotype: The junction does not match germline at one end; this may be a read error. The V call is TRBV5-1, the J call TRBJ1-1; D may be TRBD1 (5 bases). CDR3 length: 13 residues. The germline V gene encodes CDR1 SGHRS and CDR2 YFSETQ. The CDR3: CVSTPQGNTEAFF. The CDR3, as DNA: TGCGTCAGCACCCCTCAGGGAAACACTGAAGCTTTCTTT. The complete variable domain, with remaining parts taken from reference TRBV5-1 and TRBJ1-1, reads KAGVTQTPRYLIKTRGQQVTLSCSPISGHRSVSWYQQTPGQGLQFLFEYFSETQRNKGNFPGRFSGRQFSNSRSEMNVSTLELGDSALYLCVSTPQGNTEAFFGQGTRLTVV.

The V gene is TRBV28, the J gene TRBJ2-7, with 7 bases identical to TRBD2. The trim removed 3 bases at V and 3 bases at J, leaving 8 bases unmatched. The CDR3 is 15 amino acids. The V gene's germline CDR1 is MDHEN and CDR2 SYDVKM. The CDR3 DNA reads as TGTGCCAGCAGTTTGAGTTTCGGCGGGGGCTACGAGCAGTACTTC. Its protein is CASSLSFGGGYEQYF.

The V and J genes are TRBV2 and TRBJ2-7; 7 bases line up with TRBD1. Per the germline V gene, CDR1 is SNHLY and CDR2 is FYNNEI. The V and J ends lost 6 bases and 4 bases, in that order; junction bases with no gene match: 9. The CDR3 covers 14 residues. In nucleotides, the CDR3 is TGTGCCAGCAGATATTCGACAGGGACATACGAGCAGTACTTC. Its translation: CASRYSTGTYEQYF.

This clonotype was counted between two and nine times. The CDR3 loop is CASSFTLGQGTGELFF. The CDR3 bases are TGTGCCAGCAGCTTTACACTCGGTCAAGGGACCGGGGAGCTGTTTTTT. The V call is TRBV11-2, the J call TRBJ2-2; D uncertain. Looked up from germline, CDR1 is SGHAT and CDR2 is FQNNGV. Deletions cut 3 bases from V and 5 bases from J, with 16 bases between. The CDR3 spans 16 residues.